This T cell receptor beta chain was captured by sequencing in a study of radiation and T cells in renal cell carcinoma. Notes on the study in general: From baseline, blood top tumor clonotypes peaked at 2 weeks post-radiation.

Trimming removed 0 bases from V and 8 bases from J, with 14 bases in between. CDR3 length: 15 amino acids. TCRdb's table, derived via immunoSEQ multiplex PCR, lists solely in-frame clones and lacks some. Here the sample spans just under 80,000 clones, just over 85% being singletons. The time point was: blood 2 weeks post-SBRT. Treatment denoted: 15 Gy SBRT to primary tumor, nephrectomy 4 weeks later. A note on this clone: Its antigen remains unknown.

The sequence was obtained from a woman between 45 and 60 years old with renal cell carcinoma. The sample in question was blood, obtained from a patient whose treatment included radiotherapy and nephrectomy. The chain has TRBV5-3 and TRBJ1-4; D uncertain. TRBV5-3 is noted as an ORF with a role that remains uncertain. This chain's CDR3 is CARSLEFRVREKLFF. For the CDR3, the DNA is TGTGCCAGAAGCTTGGAATTTCGGGTTCGAGAAAAACTGTTTTTT.